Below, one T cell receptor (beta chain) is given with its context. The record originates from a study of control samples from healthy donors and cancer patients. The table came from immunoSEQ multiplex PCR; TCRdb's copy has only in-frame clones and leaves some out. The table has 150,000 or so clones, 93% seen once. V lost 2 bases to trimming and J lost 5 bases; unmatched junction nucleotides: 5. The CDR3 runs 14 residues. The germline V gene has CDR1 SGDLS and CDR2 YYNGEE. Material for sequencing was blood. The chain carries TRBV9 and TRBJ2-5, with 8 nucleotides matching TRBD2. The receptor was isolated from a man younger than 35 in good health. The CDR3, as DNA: TGTGCCAGCAGCGTCTATGGCGGGAGGGAGACCCAGTACTTC. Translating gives CASSVYGGRETQYF. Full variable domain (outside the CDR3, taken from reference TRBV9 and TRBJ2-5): DSGVTQTPKHLITATGQRVTLRCSPRSGDLSVYWYQQSLDQGLQFLIQYYNGEERAKGNILERFSAQQFPDLHSELNLSSLELGDSALYFCASSVYGGRETQYFGPGTRLLVL.